This section outlines one T cell receptor (beta chain) sequence together with its context. From germline, CDR1 is SGHTA and CDR2 FQGNSA. V trimming: 2 bases; J trimming: 4 bases; junction bases outside the gene matches: 6. The CDR3 covers 15 residues. The data were taken from a study of blood T cell repertoires in COVID-19. Turning to the study itself: Whether acute or convalescent, the COVID-19 samples came from the United States, Italy and Spain. The analysed material was cDNA or gDNA that came from T cells, B-cell-depleted T cells, or PBMCs.

Original methodology: Estimated nucleated cell counts came from reference gene primer amplification. Data came from immunoSEQ multiplex PCR; TCRdb stores just in-frame clones and leaves some out. The DNA was the basis for D and trimming; V, J and clone size are from that table. The data show under 45,000 clones, 87% seen once. The receptor's source is a woman aged 80 or over in a cohort sampled during active or convalescent COVID-19. The chain recombines TRBV7-2 with TRBJ2-7, with TRBD1 matching over 9 bases. Sequencing was done on a sample of peripheral blood. In DNA, the CDR3 is TGTGCCAGCAGCTTAACCCCGGGACAGGGATACGAGCAGTACTTC. It codes for CASSLTPGQGYEQYF.